This is a list of T cell receptor beta chains from one sample in a study of CD8 T cells in Susac syndrome. In TCRdb, the immunoSEQ multiplex PCR reads were re-called with MiXCR into one record per CDR3 protein. The sample includes over 120,000 distinct CDR3 sequences, roughly 94% of them seen just once. The specimen was CD4+ T cells from PBMCs. These TCRs come from a human donor with Susac syndrome. CDR3s include the opening cysteine and the closing phenylalanine or tryptophan. Fields, in order: V gene, J gene, CDR3 protein.

TRBV30	TRBJ1-1	CAWSQTQGEAFF
TRBV5-1	TRBJ2-5	CASSLGGTSGGQETQYF
TRBV2	TRBJ2-1	CASQSWDTSYNEQFF
TRBV20-1	TRBJ2-2	CTLMDSNTGELFF
TRBV6-6	TRBJ2-5	CASSSPGLGKETQYF
TRBV9	TRBJ2-1	CASSSPHGGSNEQFF
TRBV5-1	TRBJ2-7	CASSSAGTELYEQYF
TRBV13	TRBJ1-1	CASSATPSREAFF
TRBV29-1	TRBJ2-6	CSVASSGANVLTF
TRBV12-3/TRBV12-4	TRBJ2-1	CASSTRTSGAYNEQFF
TRBV10-3	TRBJ2-7	CAISPFAGLLEQYF
TRBV4-3	TRBJ2-2	CASSQDSAYTGELFF
TRBV5-1	TRBJ2-6	CASSFPPADVLTF
TRBV3-1	TRBJ1-4	CAPRDRAMKELFF
TRBV5-1	TRBJ2-2	CASSSAGGAPGELFF
TRBV7-2	TRBJ2-7	CASSLNLYEQYF
TRBV5-1	TRBJ2-1	CASSLEIPYNEQFF
TRBV3-1	TRBJ1-2	CASSHLGREDGYTF